This entry features one T cell receptor (beta chain) sequence. Sequencing targeted expressed TCRB transcripts, as all isolated RNA had been reverse transcribed. TCRdb's table, derived via immunoSEQ multiplex PCR, lists solely in-frame clones and lacks some. The sample lists some 900,000 clones, 17% seen once, with around 0.02% in the top ten. The data derive from a study of beta chain features in type 1 diabetes. V gave up 6 bases and J gave up 3 bases, with 11 bases separating them. This CDR3 spans 14 amino acids. Germline CDR1 is LGHNA and CDR2 is YSLEER. This clonotype was sampled from a woman aged 18 to 35 in good health. Sequencing was done on a sample of naive CD4+ T cells from blood. J is TRBJ2-2 and V is TRBV4-3; D might be TRBD1 (5 bases). In DNA form, the CDR3 reads TGCGCCAGCAGATTCGGACACGACACCGGGGAGCTGTTTTTT. Encoded protein: CASRFGHDTGELFF.